This T cell receptor (beta chain) was sequenced for a study of blood T cell repertoires in COVID-19. For the study at large: The United States, Italy and Spain provided the acute and convalescent COVID-19 samples. In each case, the material was cDNA or gDNA derived from T cells, B-cell-depleted T cells, or PBMCs.

The V and J ends lost 2 bases and 1 base, in that order; junction bases with no gene match: 8. CDR1 and CDR2 (germline): GTSNPN, SVGIG (reference sequence). The CDR3 has 16 residues. The data were produced by immunoSEQ multiplex PCR, yet TCRdb's version contains in-frame clones alone and is incomplete. The sample has under 200,000 clones, approximately 90% seen once. Input material: peripheral blood. The chain carries TRBV30 and TRBJ1-2; 9 bases align to TRBD1. This receptor was taken from a man aged 18 to 29 with acute or convalescent COVID-19. In DNA form, the CDR3 reads TGTGCCTGGAGTTCCCTAGGGACAGGGCTTAACTATGGCTACACCTTC. Translating gives CAWSSLGTGLNYGYTF.